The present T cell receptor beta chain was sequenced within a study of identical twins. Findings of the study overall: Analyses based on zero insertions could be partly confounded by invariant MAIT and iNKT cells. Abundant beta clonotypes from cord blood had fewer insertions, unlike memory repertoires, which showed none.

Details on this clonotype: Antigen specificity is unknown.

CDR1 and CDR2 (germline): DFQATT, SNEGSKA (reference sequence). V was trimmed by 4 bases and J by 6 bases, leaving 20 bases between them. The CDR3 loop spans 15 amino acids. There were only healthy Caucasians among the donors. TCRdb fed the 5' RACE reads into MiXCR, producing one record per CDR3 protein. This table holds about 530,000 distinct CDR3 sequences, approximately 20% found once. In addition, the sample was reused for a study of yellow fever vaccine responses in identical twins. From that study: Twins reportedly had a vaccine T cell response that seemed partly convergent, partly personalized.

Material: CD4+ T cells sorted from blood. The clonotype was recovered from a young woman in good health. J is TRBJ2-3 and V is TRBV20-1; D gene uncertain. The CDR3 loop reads CSAIDHHGPSDTQYF. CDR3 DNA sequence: TGCAGTGCTATTGACCACCACGGACCGTCGGATACGCAGTATTTT.